These T cell receptor beta chains were read from a single sample in a study of Ad26.COV2.S vaccination and SARS-CoV-2 variants. Some clones are missing from TCRdb's copy, which holds only in-frame ones; the method was immunoSEQ multiplex PCR. The table has over 130,000 clones, 70% to 90% seen once; the top ten hold 4% to 6%. The sample was peripheral blood, taken after recovery from COVID-19. These receptors were collected from a human donor who had recovered from COVID-19. Each CDR3 is given with its conserved first and last residue. Fields, in order: D gene, J gene, V gene, clone size, CDR3 protein, CDR3 DNA. The D gene is left open where the match is weak. Clone size is stated in some rows and not others, as once, few, many or a class when expanded.

>.|TRBJ2-1|TRBV5-4|.
CASSLAPLGGNEQFF
TGTGCCAGCAGTCTGGCCCCATTGGGGGGCAATGAGCAGTTCTTC
>.|TRBJ1-1|TRBV1|.
CTSSQDQDTEAFF
TGCACCAGCAGCCAAGATCAGGACACTGAAGCTTTCTTT
>TRBD2|TRBJ2-2|TRBV6-6|few
CASSRNSGVTGGELFF
TGTGCCAGCAGCCGGAACAGCGGGGTTACTGGCGGGGAGCTGTTTTTT
>TRBD2|TRBJ2-2|TRBV6-5|.
CASRHPLAAGELFF
TGTGCCAGCAGACACCCACTAGCGGCCGGGGAGCTGTTTTTT
>.|TRBJ2-3|TRBV4-1|.
CASSQPGTSTDTQYF
TGCGCCAGCAGCCAACCCGGGACTAGCACAGATACGCAGTATTTT
>TRBD1|TRBJ1-1|TRBV28|.
CASRSSGQRMNTEAFF
TGTGCCAGCCGATCTTCGGGACAGCGCATGAACACTGAAGCTTTCTTT
>.|TRBJ1-3|TRBV30|few
CAWSVLAGIASNTIYF
TGTGCCTGGAGTGTACTCGCAGGGATTGCCAGTAACACCATATATTTT
>.|TRBJ2-3|TRBV7-9|.
CASSSRTAGLTDTQYF
TGTGCCAGCAGCTCTCGGACAGCCGGGTTAACAGATACGCAGTATTTT
>.|TRBJ2-2|TRBV24-1|.
CATSFSQGGIRELFF
TGTGCCACCAGTTTCAGTCAGGGGGGCATCCGGGAGCTGTTTTTT
>TRBD1|TRBJ2-5|TRBV3-1/TRBV3-2|once
CASSQDDRVLLETQYF
TGTGCCAGCAGCCAAGACGACAGGGTTCTTTTGGAGACCCAGTACTTC
>TRBD2|TRBJ2-1|TRBV2|.
CAGLAGQYNEQFF
TGTGCCGGACTAGCGGGGCAGTACAATGAGCAGTTCTTC
>TRBD2|TRBJ2-1|TRBV6-1|.
CASSESSGGGNEQFF
TGTGCCAGCAGTGAATCTAGCGGGGGGGGCAATGAGCAGTTCTTC
>.|TRBJ1-2|TRBV4-1|.
CASSQDSVADYGYTF
TGCGCCAGCAGCCAAGATTCGGTCGCGGACTATGGCTACACCTTC
>.|TRBJ2-1|TRBV6-2/TRBV6-3|.
CASSSTGLAYNEQFF
TGTGCCAGCAGTTCGACAGGCCTAGCCTACAATGAGCAGTTCTTC
>.|TRBJ1-1|TRBV14|.
CASSQDLWGTEAFF
TGTGCCAGCAGCCAAGATCTATGGGGTACTGAAGCTTTCTTT
>.|TRBJ1-5|TRBV28|.
CASSFRQTQHF
TGTGCCAGCAGCTTCAGACAGACCCAGCATTTT
>.|TRBJ1-4|TRBV19|.
CASSVTATNEKLFF
TGTGCCAGTAGTGTGACGGCAACTAATGAAAAACTGTTTTTT
>.|TRBJ2-5|TRBV25-1|.
CASSELHEDEPLPETQYF
TGTGCCAGCAGTGAGCTACATGAGGACGAACCCTTGCCAGAGACCCAGTACTTC
>TRBD2|TRBJ2-2|TRBV6-2/TRBV6-3|.
CASSSGGLGELFF
TGTGCCAGCAGTTCGGGAGGCCTCGGGGAGCTGTTTTTT
>TRBD1|TRBJ2-7|TRBV28|once
CASSSGTGLYEQYF
TGTGCCAGCAGTTCCGGGACAGGACTCTACGAGCAGTACTTC
>.|TRBJ1-2|TRBV28|.
CASSLYSAENYGYTF
TGTGCCAGCAGTTTATATTCAGCTGAGAACTATGGCTACACCTTC
>.|TRBJ1-1|TRBV7-2|.
CASSLERGNTEAFF
TGTGCCAGCAGCTTAGAAAGGGGGAACACTGAAGCTTTCTTT
>.|TRBJ1-5|TRBV9|once
CASSGTQGQPQHF
TGTGCCAGCAGCGGGACACAGGGTCAGCCCCAGCATTTT